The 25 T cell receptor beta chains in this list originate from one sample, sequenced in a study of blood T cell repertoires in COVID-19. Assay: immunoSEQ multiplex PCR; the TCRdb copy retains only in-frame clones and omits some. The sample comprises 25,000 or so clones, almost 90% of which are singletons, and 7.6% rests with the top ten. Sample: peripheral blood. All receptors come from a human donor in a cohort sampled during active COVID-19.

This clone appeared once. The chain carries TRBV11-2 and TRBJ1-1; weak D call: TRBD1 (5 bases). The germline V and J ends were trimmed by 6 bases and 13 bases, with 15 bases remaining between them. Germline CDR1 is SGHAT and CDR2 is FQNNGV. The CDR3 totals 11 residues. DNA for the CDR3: TGTGCCAGCAGGCGCCAGGGTCTAGGTTTCTTT. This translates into CASRRQGLGFF.

The CDR3 reads CASSNTSGAKDEQFF. In DNA form, the CDR3 reads TGTGCCAGCAGCAACACTAGCGGGGCAAAAGATGAGCAGTTCTTC. The rearrangement links TRBV21-1 to TRBJ2-1; the table's TRBD2 call for D was not verified on the DNA. TRBV21-1 is a pseudogene segment. This CDR3 comprises 15 residues.

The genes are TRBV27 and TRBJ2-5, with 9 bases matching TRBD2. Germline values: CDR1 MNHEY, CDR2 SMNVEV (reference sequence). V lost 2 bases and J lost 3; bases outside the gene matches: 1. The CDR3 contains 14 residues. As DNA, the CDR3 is TGTGCCAGCAGTTTACCTAGCGGGGAAGAGACCCAGTACTTC. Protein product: CASSLPSGEETQYF.

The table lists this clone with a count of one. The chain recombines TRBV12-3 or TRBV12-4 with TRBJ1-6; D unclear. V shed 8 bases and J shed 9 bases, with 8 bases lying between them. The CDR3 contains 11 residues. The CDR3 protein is CASRGSSPLHF. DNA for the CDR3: TGTGCCAGCCGGGGAAGTTCACCCCTCCACTTT.

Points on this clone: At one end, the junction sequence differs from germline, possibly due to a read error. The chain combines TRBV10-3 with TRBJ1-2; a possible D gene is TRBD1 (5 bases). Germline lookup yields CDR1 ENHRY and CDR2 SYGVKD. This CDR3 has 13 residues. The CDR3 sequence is CAISESGGDGHTF. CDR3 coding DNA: TGTGCCATCAGTGAGTCGGGGGGGGATGGCCACACCTTC.

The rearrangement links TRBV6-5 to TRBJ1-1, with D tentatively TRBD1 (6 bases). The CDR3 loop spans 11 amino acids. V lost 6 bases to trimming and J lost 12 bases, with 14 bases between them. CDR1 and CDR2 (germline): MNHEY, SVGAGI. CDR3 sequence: CASSLQGSTFF. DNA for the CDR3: TGTGCCAGCAGCTTACAGGGTTCAACTTTCTTT.

In DNA, the CDR3 is TGTGCCAGCAGACGGGGGTCCTTCTACGAGCAGTACTTC. Its translation: CASRRGSFYEQYF. The chain carries TRBV27 and TRBJ2-7, with TRBD2 as a possible D gene (6 bases). CDR1 and CDR2 (germline): MNHEY, SMNVEV (reference sequence). V dropped 6 bases and J dropped 3 bases, with 12 bases sitting between them. The CDR3 extends over 13 amino acids.

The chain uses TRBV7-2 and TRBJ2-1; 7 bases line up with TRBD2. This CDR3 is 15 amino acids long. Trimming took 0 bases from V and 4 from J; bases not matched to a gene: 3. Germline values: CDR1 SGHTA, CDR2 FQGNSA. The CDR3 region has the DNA TGTGCCAGCAGCTTAGCGTGGGGGGGATACAATGAGCAGTTCTTC. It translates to CASSLAWGGYNEQFF.

The CDR3 DNA reads as TGTGCCAGTAGTGTAGGGGCCGAGTCGGCCAGCGGCTACACCTTC. This translates into CASSVGAESASGYTF. This chain joins TRBV19 and TRBJ1-2, with D possibly being TRBD1 (5 bases). Germline CDR1 is LNHDA and CDR2 is SQIVND (reference sequence). The CDR3 is 15 residues long. The germline V and J ends were trimmed by 5 bases and 8 bases, with 21 bases remaining between them.

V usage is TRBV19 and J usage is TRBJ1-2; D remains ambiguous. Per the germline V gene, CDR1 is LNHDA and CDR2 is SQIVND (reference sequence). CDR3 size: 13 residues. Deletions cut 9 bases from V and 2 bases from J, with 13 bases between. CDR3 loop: CASSLQRNYGYTF. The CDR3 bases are TGTGCCAGCTCATTACAGAGAAACTATGGCTACACCTTC.

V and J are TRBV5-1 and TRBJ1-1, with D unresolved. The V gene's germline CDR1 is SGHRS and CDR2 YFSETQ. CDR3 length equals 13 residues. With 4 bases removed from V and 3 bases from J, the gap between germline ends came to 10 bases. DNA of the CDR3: TGCGCCAGCAGCAGGTTACGGGACACTGAAGCTTTCTTT. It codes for CASSRLRDTEAFF.

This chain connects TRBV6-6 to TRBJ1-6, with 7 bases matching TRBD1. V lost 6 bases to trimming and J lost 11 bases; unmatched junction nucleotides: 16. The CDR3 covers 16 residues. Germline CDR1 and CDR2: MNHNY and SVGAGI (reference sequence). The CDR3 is CASSHRGQANPAPLHF. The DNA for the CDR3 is TGTGCCAGCAGCCACCGCGGACAGGCCAACCCGGCACCCCTCCACTTT.

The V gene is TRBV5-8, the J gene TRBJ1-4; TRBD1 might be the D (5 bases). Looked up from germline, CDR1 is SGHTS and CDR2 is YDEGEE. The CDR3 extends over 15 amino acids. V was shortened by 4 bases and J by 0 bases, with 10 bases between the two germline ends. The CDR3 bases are TGTGCCAGCAGCGGGGGGACGGCAACTAATGAAAAACTGTTTTTT. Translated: CASSGGTATNEKLFF.

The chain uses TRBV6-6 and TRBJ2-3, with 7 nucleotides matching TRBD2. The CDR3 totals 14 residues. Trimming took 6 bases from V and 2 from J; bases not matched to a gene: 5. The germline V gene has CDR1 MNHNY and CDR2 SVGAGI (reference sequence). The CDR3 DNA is TGTGCCAGCAGCTCCGGGACTACCACAGATACGCAGTATTTT. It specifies CASSSGTTTDTQYF.

CDR3 region: CASRTGEGSNQPQHF. The CDR3, as DNA: TGTGCCAGCAGGACAGGGGAGGGAAGCAATCAGCCCCAGCATTTT. The rearrangement uses TRBV28 and TRBJ1-5, with TRBD1 matching 8 bases. This CDR3 region has 15 residues. Trimming cost V 6 bases and J 1 base; bases outside gene matches: 5. From germline, CDR1 is MDHEN and CDR2 SYDVKM.

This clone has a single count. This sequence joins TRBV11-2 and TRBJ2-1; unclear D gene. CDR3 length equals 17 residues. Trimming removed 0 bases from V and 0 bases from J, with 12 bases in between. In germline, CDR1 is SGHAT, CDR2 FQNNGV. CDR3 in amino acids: CASSLDLPESSYNEQFF. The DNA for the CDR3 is TGTGCCAGCAGCTTAGATCTCCCGGAGAGCTCCTACAATGAGCAGTTCTTC. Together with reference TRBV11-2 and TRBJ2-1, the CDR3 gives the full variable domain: EAGVAQSPRYKIIEKRQSVAFWCNPISGHATLYWYQQILGQGPKLLIQFQNNGVVDDSQLPKDRFSAERLKGVDSTLKIQPAKLEDSAVYLCASSLDLPESSYNEQFFGPGTRLTVL.

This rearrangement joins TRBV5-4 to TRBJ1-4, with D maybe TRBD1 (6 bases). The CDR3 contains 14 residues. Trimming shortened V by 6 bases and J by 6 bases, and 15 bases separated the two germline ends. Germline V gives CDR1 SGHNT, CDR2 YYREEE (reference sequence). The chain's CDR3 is CASKKGGTDEKLFF. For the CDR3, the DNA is TGTGCCAGCAAAAAAGGGGGTACCGATGAAAAACTGTTTTTT.

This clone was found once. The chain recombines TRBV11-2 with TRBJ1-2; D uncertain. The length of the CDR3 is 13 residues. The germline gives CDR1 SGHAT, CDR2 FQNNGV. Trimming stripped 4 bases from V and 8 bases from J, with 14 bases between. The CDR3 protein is CASSSTASTGYTF. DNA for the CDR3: TGTGCCAGCAGCTCAACAGCTTCCACGGGCTACACCTTC.

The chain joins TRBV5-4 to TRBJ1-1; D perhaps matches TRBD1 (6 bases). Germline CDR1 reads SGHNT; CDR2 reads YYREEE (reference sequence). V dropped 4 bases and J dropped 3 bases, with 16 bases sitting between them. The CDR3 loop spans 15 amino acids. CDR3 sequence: CASSNGQKVDTEAFF. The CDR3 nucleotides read TGTGCCAGCAGCAACGGACAGAAGGTCGACACTGAAGCTTTCTTT.

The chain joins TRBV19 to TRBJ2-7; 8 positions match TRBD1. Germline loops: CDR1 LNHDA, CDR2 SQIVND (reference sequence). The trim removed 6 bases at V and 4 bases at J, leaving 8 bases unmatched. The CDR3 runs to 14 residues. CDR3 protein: CASRPGTGEYEQYF. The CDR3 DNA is TGTGCCAGTAGACCCGGGACAGGAGAATACGAGCAGTACTTC.

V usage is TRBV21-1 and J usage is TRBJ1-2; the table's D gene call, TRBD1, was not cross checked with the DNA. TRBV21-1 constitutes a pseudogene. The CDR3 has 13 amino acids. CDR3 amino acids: CASRGQGWDGYTF. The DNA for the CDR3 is TGTGCCAGCAGAGGACAGGGTTGGGATGGCTACACCTTC.

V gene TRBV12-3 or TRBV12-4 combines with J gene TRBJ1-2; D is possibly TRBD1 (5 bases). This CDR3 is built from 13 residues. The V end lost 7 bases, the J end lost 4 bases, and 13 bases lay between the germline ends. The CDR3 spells CASTLGGGYGYTF. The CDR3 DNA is TGTGCCAGCACCTTGGGGGGTGGCTATGGCTACACCTTC.

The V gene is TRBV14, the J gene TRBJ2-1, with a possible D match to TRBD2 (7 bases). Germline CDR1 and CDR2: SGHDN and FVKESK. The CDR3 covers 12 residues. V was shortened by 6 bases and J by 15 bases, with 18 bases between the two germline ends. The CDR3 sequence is CASSLRGGGPFF. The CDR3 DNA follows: TGTGCCAGCAGTCTGAGGGGGGGTGGTCCGTTCTTC.

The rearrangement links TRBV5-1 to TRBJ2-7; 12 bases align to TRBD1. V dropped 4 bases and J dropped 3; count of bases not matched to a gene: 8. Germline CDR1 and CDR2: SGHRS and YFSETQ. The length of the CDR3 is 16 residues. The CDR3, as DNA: TGCGCCAGCAGCCCGGGGGGACAGGGGGCATACTACGAGCAGTACTTC. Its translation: CASSPGGQGAYYEQYF.

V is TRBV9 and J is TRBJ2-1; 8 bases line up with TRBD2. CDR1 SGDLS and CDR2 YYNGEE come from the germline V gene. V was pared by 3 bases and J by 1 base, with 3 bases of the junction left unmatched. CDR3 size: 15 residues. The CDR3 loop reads CASSEAGASYNEQFF. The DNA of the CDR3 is TGTGCCAGCAGCGAAGCGGGGGCTTCCTACAATGAGCAGTTCTTC.